This record looks at one TCR beta chain sequence and its context. A much larger clone is a single base away; this may be a read error. This sample was included in a study of cytomegalovirus exposure and HLA in healthy donors. The PCR used 60 Vbeta and 13 Jbeta primers. Here immunoSEQ multiplex PCR was the method, and the copy in TCRdb shows in-frame clones only, minus some. The repertoire has over 130,000 clones, about 75% of them found once; the top ten carry 1.5% to 2%. In germline, CDR1 is SGHTA, CDR2 FQGNSA. The CDR3 loop spans 13 amino acids. The V end lost 5 bases, the J end lost 1 base, and 8 bases lay between the germline ends.

The chain is built from TRBV7-2 and TRBJ1-1, with D perhaps TRBD1 (6 bases). The sequenced sample was PBMCs. This sequence originates from a woman in her 30s in good health and CMV-seronegative. The CDR3 coding sequence is TGTGCCAGCAGCGGGGACACGAACACTGAAGCTTTCTTT. Amino acids: CASSGDTNTEAFF.